This is a list of T cell receptor beta chains from one sample in a study of cytomegalovirus exposure and HLA in healthy donors. Libraries were prepared by immunoSEQ multiplex PCR; TCRdb keeps only in-frame clonotypes and omits some of them. The sample consists of over 50,000 clones, roughly 86% of them appearing once. The sample was PBMCs. The receptors were gathered from a man aged 18 to 30 in good health and CMV-seronegative. CDR3s include the opening cysteine and the closing phenylalanine or tryptophan. The D gene is left open where the match is weak. Clone size is not always given. Where it is, it says once, few, many or a class for expanded clones.

>.|15|TRBD2|TRBV28|TRBJ2-2
CASTQGGRATGELFF
TGTGCCAGCACTCAAGGAGGGAGGGCCACCGGGGAGCTGTTTTTT
>.|15|TRBD2|TRBV6-1|TRBJ2-7
CASSEASGGSYEQYF
TGTGCCAGCAGTGAAGCTAGCGGGGGCTCCTACGAGCAGTACTTC
>.|14|.|TRBV29-1|TRBJ2-1
CSVVGGPKYNEQFF
TGCAGCGTAGTCGGAGGGCCGAAGTACAATGAGCAGTTCTTC
>.|15|.|TRBV11-2|TRBJ2-3
CASSLTGRGTDTQYF
TGTGCCAGCAGCTTAACCGGCCGGGGCACAGATACGCAGTATTTT
>.|15|TRBD1|TRBV19|TRBJ1-6
CASNTNRGNNSPLHF
TGTGCCAGTAACACTAACAGGGGGAATAATTCACCCCTCCACTTT
>.|13|.|TRBV2|TRBJ1-2
CASRATNNYGYTF
TGTGCCAGCAGAGCCACCAATAACTATGGCTACACCTTC
>.|12|.|TRBV27|TRBJ2-2
CASGGPTGELFF
TGTGCCTCGGGGGGCCCCACCGGGGAGCTGTTTTTT
>.|14|.|TRBV7-9|TRBJ1-1
CASSTGFGGGEAFF
TGTGCCAGCAGTACAGGGTTCGGGGGGGGTGAAGCTTTCTTT
>.|11|.|TRBV20-1|TRBJ1-1
CSASRGAEAFF
TGCAGTGCTAGCAGGGGAGCTGAAGCTTTCTTT
>once|14|.|TRBV7-9|TRBJ1-1
CASSPGGGTTEAFF
TGTGCCAGCAGCCCGGGAGGGGGGACCACTGAAGCTTTCTTT
>.|14|.|TRBV6-5|TRBJ1-1
CASSRAQGNTEAFF
TGTGCCAGCTCAAGGGCACAGGGAAACACTGAAGCTTTCTTT
>.|15|.|TRBV6-1|TRBJ2-7
CASSLDRLSSYEQYF
TGTGCCAGCAGTTTAGACAGGCTGAGCTCCTACGAGCAGTACTTC
>.|14|TRBD1|TRBV7-9|TRBJ2-7
CASSLANRGYEQYF
TGTGCCAGCAGCTTAGCCAACAGGGGGTACGAGCAGTACTTC
>.|13|.|TRBV28|TRBJ2-7
CASLTVTSYEQYF
TGTGCCAGCCTGACAGTAACGTCTTACGAGCAGTACTTC
>once|14|.|TRBV11-2|TRBJ2-7
CASSLAGSSYEQYF
TGTGCCAGCAGCTTAGCGGGGAGCTCCTACGAGCAGTACTTC
>.|12|.|TRBV28|TRBJ1-1
CASRYLRTEAFF
TGTGCCAGCAGGTACCTGAGAACTGAAGCTTTCTTT
>.|13|.|TRBV7-6|TRBJ1-1
CASSLFSGSEAFF
TGTGCCAGCAGCTTATTTTCGGGGAGTGAAGCTTTCTTT
>.|15|TRBD1|TRBV6-7|TRBJ2-7
CASSHNRGHAYEQYF
TGTGCCAGCAGTCATAACAGGGGACACGCCTACGAGCAGTACTTC
>once|14|.|TRBV7-3|TRBJ1-4
CASSLMGGSEKLFF
TGTGCCAGCAGCTTAATGGGGGGGAGCGAAAAACTGTTTTTT
>.|15|TRBD1|TRBV28|TRBJ1-2
CASSPVDRVPGGYTF
TGTGCCAGCAGCCCGGTAGACAGGGTTCCTGGTGGCTACACCTTC
>.|14|TRBD1|TRBV5-6|TRBJ2-7
CASRGQGAHYEQYF
TGTGCCAGTAGAGGACAGGGGGCACATTACGAGCAGTACTTC
>.|14|.|TRBV5-6|TRBJ2-7
CASSVGTDYYEQYF
TGTGCCAGCAGCGTGGGGACGGACTACTACGAGCAGTACTTC
>.|16|.|TRBV9|TRBJ1-1
CASSPLGGDGNTEAFF
TGTGCCAGCAGCCCTTTAGGCGGAGACGGCAACACTGAAGCTTTCTTT
>.|12|.|TRBV6-1|TRBJ2-2
CATPGRPGELFF
TGTGCCACCCCAGGGCGTCCCGGGGAGCTGTTTTTT
>.|15|.|TRBV9|TRBJ2-1
CASSSRGTKYNEQFF
TGTGCCAGCAGCTCGAGGGGGACAAAGTACAATGAGCAGTTCTTC
>.|13|TRBD1|TRBV19|TRBJ2-7
CASSLGTGYEQYF
TGTGCCAGTAGTCTCGGGACAGGGTACGAGCAGTACTTC
>.|15|.|TRBV6-6|TRBJ2-1
CASNRDISSYNEQFF
TGTGCCAGCAATCGGGACATAAGCTCCTACAATGAGCAGTTCTTC
>.|15|TRBD1|TRBV30|TRBJ2-7
CAWISLGQGTYEQYF
TGTGCCTGGATTAGCCTAGGACAGGGGACCTACGAGCAGTACTTC